The rows below give T cell receptor beta chains drawn from one sample of a study of shared clonotypes between healthy human individuals. This table comes from immunoSEQ multiplex PCR, and its TCRdb copy is limited to in-frame clones, with some not included. The sample lists about 1 million clones; about three quarters were seen once. Sample: memory CD4+ T cells sorted from blood. These receptors were collected from a man younger than 35 in good health. The CDR3 runs from the conserved cysteine through the conserved F or W. A D gene is named only where the DNA matches it firmly. The size field is filled for only some rows; it gives once, few, many or a size class.

D gene	J gene	clone size	V gene	CDR3 DNA	CDR3 protein
-	TRBJ2-2	-	TRBV11-3	TGTGCCAGCAGCTTAGCCAGCGCGAACACCGGGGAGCTGTTTTTT	CASSLASANTGELFF
-	TRBJ2-7	-	TRBV6-1	TGTGCCAGCAGTGAATCGGGCAGTTATGGCTACGAGCAGTACTTC	CASSESGSYGYEQYF
TRBD2	TRBJ2-3	-	TRBV7-2	TGTGCCAGCAGCTTAGTTCAGCGGGGGGGCACAGATACGCAGTATTTT	CASSLVQRGGTDTQYF
TRBD1	TRBJ2-1	once	TRBV5-6	TGTGCCAGCAGCTTGGTAGGGACAGGGAGCGACAATGAGCAGTTCTTC	CASSLVGTGSDNEQFF
-	TRBJ2-2	-	TRBV6-5	TGTGCCAGCAGCACTGGAAGCGCGGGCACCGGGGAGCTGTTTTTT	CASSTGSAGTGELFF
TRBD1	TRBJ2-7	-	TRBV7-8	TGTGCCAGCAGCAGGGGGGGACAGGGGTCTAGCTCCTACGAGCAGTACTTC	CASSRGGQGSSSYEQYF
-	TRBJ1-2	-	TRBV2	TGTGCCAGCAGTGACGTTCCCCTCTATGGCTACACCTTC	CASSDVPLYGYTF
TRBD1	TRBJ1-1	-	TRBV29-1	TGCAGCGTTGGACAGGGGTGGTCTGAAGCTTTCTTT	CSVGQGWSEAFF
-	TRBJ1-4	-	TRBV15	TGTGCCACCAGCAGAGGGGCGAAAACAACTAATGAAAAACTGTTTTTT	CATSRGAKTTNEKLFF
-	TRBJ2-1	-	TRBV2	TGTGCCAGCAGTAAGGAGAGTCGCAATGAGCAGTTCTTC	CASSKESRNEQFF
-	TRBJ1-5	few	TRBV5-8	TGTGCCAGCAGCTTACCTTATCAGCCCCAGCATTTT	CASSLPYQPQHF
-	TRBJ1-4	few	TRBV7-2	TGTGCCAGCAGCTTAATGGCTGTCCATACGGAAAAACTGTTTTTT	CASSLMAVHTEKLFF
-	TRBJ2-5	-	TRBV5-1	TGCGCCAGCAGCTATGGGCCTGGAAAAGAGACCCAGTACTTC	CASSYGPGKETQYF
TRBD2	TRBJ2-7	-	TRBV6-5	TGTGCCAGCAGTTACTTAACGACGGGGGGGTCCTACGAGCAGTACTTC	CASSYLTTGGSYEQYF
-	TRBJ2-1	-	TRBV11-2	TGTGCCAGCAGCATAGAGGGCCAGAGCTCCTACAATGAGCAGTTCTTC	CASSIEGQSSYNEQFF
-	TRBJ1-6	-	TRBV10-2	TGCGCCAGCACAGGAGTTAGAAATTCACCCCTCCACTTT	CASTGVRNSPLHF
-	TRBJ1-6	-	TRBV19	TGTGCCAGTAGTAGTGACAGCTCCTATAATTCACCCCTCCACTTT	CASSSDSSYNSPLHF
-	TRBJ1-4	-	TRBV30	TGTGTAAGCCACAGCCATAATGAAAAACTGTTTTTT	CVSHSHNEKLFF
TRBD1	TRBJ1-1	-	TRBV7-2	TGTGCCAGCAGCTTAGCGTTCGGACAGGGAGATACTGAAGCTTTCTTT	CASSLAFGQGDTEAFF
-	TRBJ1-4	once	TRBV5-6	TGTGCCAGCAGCTCAGGGGCGGGAAATGAAAAACTGTTTTTT	CASSSGAGNEKLFF
TRBD2	TRBJ2-1	-	TRBV5-1	TGCGCCAGCAGCGGGGTCCGGGGGGATGAGCAGTTCTTC	CASSGVRGDEQFF
-	TRBJ2-7	-	TRBV11-2	TGTGCCAGCAGCTTAGGAGGCAGGGGCGCCTACGAGCAGTACTTC	CASSLGGRGAYEQYF
-	TRBJ2-5	once	TRBV27	TGTGCCAGCGTTTCCCCGTTGCCCGAGGAGACCCAGTACTTC	CASVSPLPEETQYF
-	TRBJ2-5	-	TRBV5-6	TGTGCCAGCAGCCCCTATCTACAGGACCCAGGAGAGACCCAGTACTTC	CASSPYLQDPGETQYF
TRBD1	TRBJ1-2	-	TRBV18	TGTGCCAGCTCACCATACACAGGGGGAGGCTACACCTTC	CASSPYTGGGYTF
-	TRBJ1-1	few	TRBV7-7	TGTGCTAGCAGCCCAATTTTGACTGAAGCTTTCTTT	CASSPILTEAFF
-	TRBJ2-1	-	TRBV2	TGTGCCAGCAGTGAGAAGATGGGGTCCTACAATGAGCAGTTCTTC	CASSEKMGSYNEQFF
-	TRBJ2-7	-	TRBV5-1	TGCGCCAGCAGCCCAACACAGGGGAGGGAGCAGTACTTC	CASSPTQGREQYF
-	TRBJ1-6	few	TRBV19	TGTGCCAGTAGGGAGTCAGGGGAAGTATCACCCCTCCACTTT	CASRESGEVSPLHF
TRBD1	TRBJ2-7	few	TRBV29-1	TGCAGCGTGGACGGACAGGGGGCGGCCGAGCAGTACTTC	CSVDGQGAAEQYF
-	TRBJ1-5	-	TRBV4-3	TGCGCCAGCAGCCAGCAGGCAGGGGATAGCAATCAGCCCCAGCATTTT	CASSQQAGDSNQPQHF
-	TRBJ1-5	-	TRBV30	TGTGCCTGGAGTGTCGGCCAGGGACAGCCCCAGCATTTT	CAWSVGQGQPQHF
TRBD1	TRBJ1-4	-	TRBV9	TGTGCCAGCAGCGTAGCTCAAGGCAGGGACAGTTTGGAAAAACTGTTTTTT	CASSVAQGRDSLEKLFF
-	TRBJ2-3	few	TRBV30	TGTGCCTGGGCAAGACAGGGAGGAGGGCAGTATTTT	CAWARQGGGQYF
-	TRBJ1-3	few	TRBV2	TGTGCCAGCAGTGAACTGGGATCCGGAAACACCATATATTTT	CASSELGSGNTIYF
-	TRBJ1-6	-	TRBV6-5	TGTGCCAGCAGCGAGGCGGGGGTAATATCTCCCCTCCACTTT	CASSEAGVISPLHF
TRBD1	TRBJ1-2	once	TRBV4-3	TGCGCCAGCAGCCAAGCCGAGGGGGCCTATGGCTACACCTTC	CASSQAEGAYGYTF
-	TRBJ2-5	-	TRBV5-4	TGTGCCAGCAGCTCACAGACTAGGGAAGAGACCCAGTACTTC	CASSSQTREETQYF
TRBD1	TRBJ1-1	-	TRBV27	TGTGCCAGCAGTTTATCGAGGGGGCCCGCTTTCTTT	CASSLSRGPAFF
-	TRBJ2-1	-	TRBV30	TGTGCCTGGAGTGCGGGACCCTACAATGAGCAGTTCTTC	CAWSAGPYNEQFF
-	TRBJ2-3	-	TRBV7-2	TGTGCCAGCAGCTTAAGTAGATGGACAGATACGCAGTATTTT	CASSLSRWTDTQYF
TRBD2	TRBJ2-3	-	TRBV11-2	TGTGCCAGCAGCCTCCTACTAGCGGGAGGGCCCACAGATACGCAGTATTTT	CASSLLLAGGPTDTQYF
-	TRBJ2-3	few	TRBV5-1	TGCGCCAGCAGCCCTGCACAGGGTGAGGGGGATACGCAGTATTTT	CASSPAQGEGDTQYF
-	TRBJ2-3	-	TRBV11-3	TGTGCCAGCAGCTTAAGTGGTGCAGATACGCAGTATTTT	CASSLSGADTQYF
-	TRBJ2-5	-	TRBV4-1	TGCGCCAGCAGCCCAACCGGGACACAAGAGACCCAGTACTTC	CASSPTGTQETQYF
TRBD2	TRBJ2-3	-	TRBV19	TGTGCCAGTAGTATAGGGGGTGGGACTAGCCGTACGCAGTATTTT	CASSIGGGTSRTQYF
-	TRBJ1-2	-	TRBV7-9	TGTGCCACCGCCGCCGAGCGGGGAAGGGGCTATGGCTACACCTTC	CATAAERGRGYGYTF